The present T cell receptor beta chain was sequenced within a study of regulatory T cells in long-lasting Graves disease. Time point reported: newly diagnosed GD, antithyroid drugs for less than 3 months. Generation of the TCR library employed RNA extracted from PBMCs. Relying on iRepertoire HTBI primers and Arm-PCR of CDR3 regions, the team built TCR beta libraries. TCRdb recomputed calls from the multiplex PCR reads with MiXCR, one row per CDR3 protein. The sample contains 370,000 or so distinct CDR3 sequences, roughly 17% of which appear only once. This clonotype has more than one count but fewer than ten. V lost 4 bases, J lost 0 bases, and 4 bases stayed unmatched. This CDR3 has 15 amino acids. Germline CDR1 reads SQVTM; CDR2 reads ANQGSEA. The same data also contributed to another study, on T cells in Graves' hyperthyroidism and ophthalmopathy.

The specimen was peripheral blood mononuclear cells (PBMCs), collected at new diagnosis, from a patient treated with antithyroid drugs. This rearrangement joins TRBV29-1 to TRBJ2-7; 12 nucleotides align to TRBD2. The TCR originated in a woman in her late teens or twenties with Graves disease. The CDR3 is CSVGRTSGISYEQYF. Here the CDR3 DNA reads TGCAGCGTTGGAAGGACTAGCGGGATCTCCTACGAGCAGTACTTC.